What follows are 8 T cell receptor beta chains derived from one specimen sequenced in a study of blood T cell repertoires in COVID-19. Repertoires were generated with immunoSEQ multiplex PCR, while TCRdb's copy carries only in-frame clones and drops some. The sample has about 180,000 clones, 80% to 85% seen once. Sequencing was done on a sample of peripheral blood. All receptors come from a woman in her 70s with COVID-19, enrolled during active disease.

The CDR3 nucleotides are TGTGCCAGCAGTCGGAACCGGGACAGCCTCTACGAGCAGTACTTC. Amino acids: CASSRNRDSLYEQYF. The genes are TRBV27 and TRBJ2-7; 7 bases align to TRBD1. This CDR3 spans 15 amino acids. Germline assignment: CDR1 MNHEY and CDR2 SMNVEV (reference sequence). V gave up 5 bases and J gave up 3 bases; unmatched junction bases: 10.

The chain is built from TRBV7-9 and TRBJ1-1; no reliable D call. The V end was cut by 5 bases, the J end by 1 base, with 11 bases between. The CDR3 consists of 14 residues. Germline V gives CDR1 SEHNR, CDR2 FQNEAQ (reference sequence). In DNA, the CDR3 is TGTGCCAGCAGCCCCGACCGACAGAACACTGAAGCTTTCTTT. This translates into CASSPDRQNTEAFF.

This clone is a singleton in its sample. The V and J genes are TRBV6-2 or TRBV6-3 and TRBJ2-1; a weak D match, TRBD1 (6 bases). Per the germline V gene, CDR1 is MNHEY and CDR2 is SVGEGT. The CDR3 covers 14 residues. Trimming stripped 0 bases from V and 12 bases from J, with 15 bases between. CDR3 in DNA: TGTGCCAGCAGTTACTCGACCTTGCAGGGGAGGCAGTTCTTC. It specifies CASSYSTLQGRQFF.

J is TRBJ2-7 and V is TRBV5-5; D is perhaps TRBD1 (6 bases). The germline V gene has CDR1 SGHKS and CDR2 YYEKEE (reference sequence). The V end was cut by 1 base, the J end by 1 base, with 12 bases between. This CDR3 is built from 15 residues. The CDR3 DNA reads TGTGCCAGCAGCTTGATCCCGGACAGTTCCTACGAGCAGTACTTC. It encodes CASSLIPDSSYEQYF.

The chain has TRBV28 and TRBJ2-3, with D possibly TRBD2 on 7 matching bases. The CDR3 covers 17 residues. Per germline, CDR1 MDHEN and CDR2 SYDVKM. Trimming stripped 4 bases from V and 8 bases from J, with 25 bases between. Here the CDR3 DNA reads TGTGCCAGCAGTTCCCTTGGGGAGGGGGGAAAAGCGGGTACGCAGTATTTT. Protein: CASSSLGEGGKAGTQYF.

This rearrangement joins TRBV3-1 (or the pseudogene TRBV3-2) to TRBJ2-5, with D perhaps matching TRBD2 (6 bases). The V gene lost 1 base and the J gene lost 3 bases, with 15 bases spanning the gap. CDR3 size: 16 residues. The germline V gene has CDR1 LGHDT and CDR2 YNNKEL (reference sequence). The CDR3 bases are TGTGCCAGCAGCCAAGGATGGGGTGGCGGGGAAGAGACCCAGTACTTC. Translation: CASSQGWGGGEETQYF.

The chain is built from TRBV12-3 or TRBV12-4 and TRBJ2-1, with no clear D. This CDR3 region has 11 residues. Trimming took 5 bases from V and 8 from J, leaving 7 bases between them. CDR3 nucleotides: TGTGCCAGCAGTCGGAGTGATGAGCAGTTCTTC. Translated, it gives CASSRSDEQFF.

Concerning this clone itself: The final CDR3 position lacks the conserved phenylalanine or tryptophan, pointing to a likely read error. The limits of the CDR3 on the DNA are not certain, so only TCRdb's listed CDR3 is given. This chain uses TRBV5-4 with TRBJ2-7; the table's D gene call, TRBD1, was not cross checked with the DNA. Germline loops: CDR1 SGHNT, CDR2 YYREEE (reference sequence). Termini included, the CDR3 measures 14 amino acids. The chain's CDR3 is CASSLIRVHPSQGQ.